This is a list of T cell receptor beta chains from one sample in a study of post-analysis software for immune sequencing data. Using its own MiXCR run on the PCR reads, TCRdb lists one record per CDR3 protein. The table shows about 540,000 distinct CDR3 sequences, with around 34% occurring only once. The sequenced sample consisted of blood. The receptors derive from a girl aged 2 to 17 with multiple sclerosis. Both conserved end residues are part of each CDR3. Fields, in order: clone size, CDR3 length, J gene, D gene, V gene, CDR3 DNA, CDR3 protein. A D gene is named only where the DNA matches it firmly. Rows may omit the clone size; those that give it use once, few, many or a size class.

>many|16|TRBJ2-5|TRBD2|TRBV6-1
TGTGCCAGCAGTAGACTAGCGGGGGAGTCTCAAGAGACCCAGTACTTC
CASSRLAGESQETQYF
>NA|15|TRBJ1-5|NA|TRBV7-8
TGTGCCGGCAGCCTCGACAGAAATAGCAATCAGCCCCAGCATTTT
CAGSLDRNSNQPQHF
>NA|15|TRBJ2-2|TRBD1|TRBV11-3
TGTACCAGCAGCTTAGGGGGACAGGGGACCGGGGAGCTGTTTTTT
CTSSLGGQGTGELFF
>NA|20|TRBJ2-7|NA|TRBV5-1
TGCGTCAGCAGCTTGGGCCCGGGAAACTTTTGGGGAGCCAGTACCTACGAGCAGTACTTC
CVSSLGPGNFWGASTYEQYF
>few|14|TRBJ2-5|TRBD2|TRBV28
TGTGCCAGCAGAGAAAGCGGGGTACAAGAGACCCAGTACTTC
CASRESGVQETQYF
>few|12|TRBJ1-1|NA|TRBV29-1
TGCAGCGCGTTACAATTGAACACTGAAGCTTTCTTT
CSALQLNTEAFF
>few|14|TRBJ2-5|NA|TRBV20-1
TGCAGTGCTAGAAAGGACCCAGCGGTGGAGACCCAGTACTTC
CSARKDPAVETQYF
>NA|18|TRBJ2-4|TRBD1|TRBV7-9
TGTGCCAGCAGCCCAGAGGGCGGGACAGGGGGCGAGAGGAACATTCAGTACTTC
CASSPEGGTGGERNIQYF
>NA|14|TRBJ1-1|NA|TRBV5-1
TGCGCCAGCAGCCCGTCGGACAGGAACACTGAAGCTTTCTTT
CASSPSDRNTEAFF
>NA|14|TRBJ2-3|NA|TRBV28
TGCGCCAGCAATCGGGACACCGACACAGATACGCAGTATTTT
CASNRDTDTDTQYF
>NA|13|TRBJ1-2|NA|TRBV12-3/TRBV12-4
TGTGCCAGCTCGGGACTGCCACGGTATGGCTACACCTTC
CASSGLPRYGYTF
>few|14|TRBJ2-3|NA|TRBV4-2
TGTGCCAGCAGGGACGACAGTCCGGGAGATACGCAGTATTTT
CASRDDSPGDTQYF
>few|15|TRBJ2-5|TRBD1|TRBV29-1
TGCAGCGTCACGGTAGGGACAGGGACCCAAGAGACCCAGTACTTC
CSVTVGTGTQETQYF
>NA|19|TRBJ2-1|TRBD2|TRBV4-1
TGCGCCAGCAGCAATTCAGTTCCTCTAGCTCCTAGGACTAGGAATGAGCAGTTCTTC
CASSNSVPLAPRTRNEQFF
>NA|17|TRBJ1-1|NA|TRBV9
TGTGCCAGCAGCGTAGCTCTCCAGGGCTTCATGAACACTGAAGCTTTCTTT
CASSVALQGFMNTEAFF
>few|17|TRBJ1-1|TRBD1|TRBV4-1
TGCGCCAGCAGCCAACTCCCTCCGGGACAGTTACTGGCTGAAGCTTTCTTT
CASSQLPPGQLLAEAFF
>NA|18|TRBJ2-1|TRBD2|TRBV7-2
TGTGCCAGCAGCTTAGTTCGGGCTAGCGGGGGATATAGGAATGAGCAGTTCTTC
CASSLVRASGGYRNEQFF
>NA|12|TRBJ1-1|NA|TRBV6-1
TGTGCCAGCAGTGAAGATCTTGTCGAAGCTTTCTTT
CASSEDLVEAFF
>NA|16|TRBJ2-5|TRBD1|TRBV13
TGTGCCAGCAGCTTATCTTTGGGACAGGGGAGAGAGACCCAGTACTTC
CASSLSLGQGRETQYF
>once|15|TRBJ2-2|TRBD1|TRBV10-3
TGTGCCATACAACAGGGGGGAGGCGGCACCGGGGAGCTGTTTTTT
CAIQQGGGGTGELFF
>NA|14|TRBJ1-1|NA|TRBV3-1
TGTGCCAGCAGCCAAGAAGGGACACAGGGTGAAGCTTTCTTT
CASSQEGTQGEAFF
>NA|15|TRBJ2-7|TRBD2|TRBV5-1
TGCGCCAGTAGTCGACTAGCGGGGGCTGACTACGAGCAGTACTTC
CASSRLAGADYEQYF